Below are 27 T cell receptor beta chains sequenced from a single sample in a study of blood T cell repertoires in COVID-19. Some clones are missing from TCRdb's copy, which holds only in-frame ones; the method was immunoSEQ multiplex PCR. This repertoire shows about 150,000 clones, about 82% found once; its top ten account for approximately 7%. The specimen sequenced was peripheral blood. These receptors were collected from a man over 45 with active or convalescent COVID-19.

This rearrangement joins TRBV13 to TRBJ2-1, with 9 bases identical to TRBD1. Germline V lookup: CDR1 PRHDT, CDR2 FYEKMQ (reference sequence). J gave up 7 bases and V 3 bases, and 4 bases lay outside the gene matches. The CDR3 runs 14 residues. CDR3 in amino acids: CASSLRGQGNEQFF. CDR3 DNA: TGTGCCAGCAGCTTGAGGGGACAGGGTAATGAGCAGTTCTTC.

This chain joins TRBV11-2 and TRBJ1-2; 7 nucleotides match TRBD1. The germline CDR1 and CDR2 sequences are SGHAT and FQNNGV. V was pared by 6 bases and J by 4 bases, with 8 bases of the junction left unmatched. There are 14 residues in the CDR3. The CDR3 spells CASSPTRDSYGYTF. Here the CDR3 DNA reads TGTGCCAGCAGTCCCACTCGGGACAGCTATGGCTACACCTTC. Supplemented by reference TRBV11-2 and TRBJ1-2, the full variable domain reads EAGVAQSPRYKIIEKRQSVAFWCNPISGHATLYWYQQILGQGPKLLIQFQNNGVVDDSQLPKDRFSAERLKGVDSTLKIQPAKLEDSAVYLCASSPTRDSYGYTFGSGTRLTVV.

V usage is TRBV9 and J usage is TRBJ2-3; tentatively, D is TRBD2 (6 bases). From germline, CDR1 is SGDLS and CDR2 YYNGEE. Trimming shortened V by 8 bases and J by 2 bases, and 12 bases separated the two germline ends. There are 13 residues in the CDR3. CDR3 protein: CASSRRVTDTQYF. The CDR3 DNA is TGTGCCAGTTCAAGGAGGGTCACAGATACGCAGTATTTT.

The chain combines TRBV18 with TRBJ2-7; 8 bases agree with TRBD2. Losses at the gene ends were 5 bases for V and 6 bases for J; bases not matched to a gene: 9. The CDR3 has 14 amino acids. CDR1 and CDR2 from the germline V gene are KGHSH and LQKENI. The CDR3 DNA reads TGTGCCAGCTCATCGGGGGGGCTGGGGTCCGAGCAGTACTTC. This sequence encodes CASSSGGLGSEQYF.

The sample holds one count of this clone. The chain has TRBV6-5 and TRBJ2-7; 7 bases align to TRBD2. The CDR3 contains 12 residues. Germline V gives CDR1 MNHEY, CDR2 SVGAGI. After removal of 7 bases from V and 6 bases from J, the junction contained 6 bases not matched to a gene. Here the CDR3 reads CASIAGGGEQYF. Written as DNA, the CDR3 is TGTGCCAGCATTGCTGGGGGGGGCGAGCAGTACTTC.

CDR3 DNA sequence: TGCGCCAGCAGCCAAGATCTGGGGCGAGAGACCCAGTACTTC. Translated: CASSQDLGRETQYF. This chain uses TRBV4-3 with TRBJ2-5; perhaps TRBD1 as D (5 bases). Trimming removed 0 bases at V and 4 bases at J, with 9 bases between. The CDR3 sequence is 14 residues long. Germline CDR1 reads LGHNA; CDR2 reads YSLEER.

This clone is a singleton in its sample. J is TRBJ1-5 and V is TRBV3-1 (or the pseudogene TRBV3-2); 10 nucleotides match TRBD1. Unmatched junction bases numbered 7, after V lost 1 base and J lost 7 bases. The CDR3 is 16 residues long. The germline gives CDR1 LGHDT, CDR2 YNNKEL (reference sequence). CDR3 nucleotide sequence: TGTGCCAGCAGCCAAGTAAGCGGGACAGGGGTCCAGCCCCAGCATTTT. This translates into CASSQVSGTGVQPQHF.

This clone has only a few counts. In nucleotides, the CDR3 is TGTGCCAGCAGCTTTAGAGACACTGAGCAGTTCTTC. This codes for CASSFRDTEQFF. This rearrangement joins TRBV7-2 to TRBJ2-1; D call uncertain. The germline V and J ends were trimmed by 3 bases and 9 bases, with 9 bases remaining between them. The CDR3 covers 12 residues. The V gene's germline CDR1 is SGHTA and CDR2 FQGNSA.

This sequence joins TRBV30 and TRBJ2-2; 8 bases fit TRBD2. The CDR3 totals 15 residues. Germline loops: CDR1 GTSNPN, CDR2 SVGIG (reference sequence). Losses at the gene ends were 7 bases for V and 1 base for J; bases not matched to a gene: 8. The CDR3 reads CAFPREGMNTGELFF. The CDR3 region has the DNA TGTGCCTTCCCCCGGGAGGGAATGAACACCGGGGAGCTGTTTTTT.

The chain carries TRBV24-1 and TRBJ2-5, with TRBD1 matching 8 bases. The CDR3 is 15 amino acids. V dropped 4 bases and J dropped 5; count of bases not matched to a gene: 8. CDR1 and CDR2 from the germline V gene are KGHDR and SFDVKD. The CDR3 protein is CATSEGTGWGETQYF. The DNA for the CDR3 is TGTGCCACCAGTGAGGGGACAGGATGGGGGGAGACCCAGTACTTC.

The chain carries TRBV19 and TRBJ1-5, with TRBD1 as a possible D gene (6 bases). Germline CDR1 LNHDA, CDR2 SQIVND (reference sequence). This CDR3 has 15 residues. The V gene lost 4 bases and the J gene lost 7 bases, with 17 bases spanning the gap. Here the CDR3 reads CASSRDPRGYQPQHF. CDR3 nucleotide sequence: TGTGCCAGTAGTAGGGACCCCAGGGGTTACCAGCCCCAGCATTTT. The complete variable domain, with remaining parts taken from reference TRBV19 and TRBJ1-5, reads DGGITQSPKYLFRKEGQNVTLSCEQNLNHDAMYWYRQDPGQGLRLIYYSQIVNDFQKGDIAEGYSVSREKKESFPLTVTSAQKNPTAFYLCASSRDPRGYQPQHFGDGTRLSIL.

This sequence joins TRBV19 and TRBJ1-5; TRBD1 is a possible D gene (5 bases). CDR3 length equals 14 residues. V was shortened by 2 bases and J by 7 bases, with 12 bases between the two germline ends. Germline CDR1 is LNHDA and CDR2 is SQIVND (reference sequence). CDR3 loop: CASSIRAREQPQHF. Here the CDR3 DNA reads TGTGCCAGTAGTATAAGAGCCAGGGAACAGCCCCAGCATTTT.

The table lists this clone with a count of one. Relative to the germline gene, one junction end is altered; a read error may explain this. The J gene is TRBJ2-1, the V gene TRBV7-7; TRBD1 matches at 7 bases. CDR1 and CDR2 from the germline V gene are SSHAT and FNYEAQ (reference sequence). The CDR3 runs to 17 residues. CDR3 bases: TGTGCTAGCAGCTTAGTCCCCCGGGACAGCTCCTACAATGAGCAGTTCTTC. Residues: CASSLVPRDSSYNEQFF.

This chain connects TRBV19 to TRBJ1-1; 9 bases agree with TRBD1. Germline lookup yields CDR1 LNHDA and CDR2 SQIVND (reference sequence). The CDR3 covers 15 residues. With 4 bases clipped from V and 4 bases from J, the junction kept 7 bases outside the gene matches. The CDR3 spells CASSSRDRAGTEAFF. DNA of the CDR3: TGTGCCAGTAGTAGCCGGGACAGGGCGGGCACTGAAGCTTTCTTT. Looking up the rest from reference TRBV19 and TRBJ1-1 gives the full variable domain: DGGITQSPKYLFRKEGQNVTLSCEQNLNHDAMYWYRQDPGQGLRLIYYSQIVNDFQKGDIAEGYSVSREKKESFPLTVTSAQKNPTAFYLCASSSRDRAGTEAFFGQGTRLTVV.

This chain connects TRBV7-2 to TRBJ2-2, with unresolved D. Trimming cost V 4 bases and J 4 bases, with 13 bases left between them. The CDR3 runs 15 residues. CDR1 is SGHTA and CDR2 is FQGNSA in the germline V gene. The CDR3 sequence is CASSSSHGGTGELFF. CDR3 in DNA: TGTGCCAGCAGCTCGTCCCACGGTGGCACCGGGGAGCTGTTTTTT. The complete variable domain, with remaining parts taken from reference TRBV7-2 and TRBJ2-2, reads GAGVSQSPSNKVTEKGKDVELRCDPISGHTALYWYRQSLGQGLEFLIYFQGNSAPDKSGLPSDRFSAERTGGSVSTLTIQRTQQEDSAVYLCASSSSHGGTGELFFGEGSRLTVL.

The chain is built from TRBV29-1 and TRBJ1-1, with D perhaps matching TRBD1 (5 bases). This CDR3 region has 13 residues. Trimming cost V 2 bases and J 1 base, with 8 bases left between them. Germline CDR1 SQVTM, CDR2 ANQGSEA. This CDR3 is CSVEIGQNTEAFF. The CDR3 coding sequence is TGCAGCGTTGAAATAGGACAGAACACTGAAGCTTTCTTT.

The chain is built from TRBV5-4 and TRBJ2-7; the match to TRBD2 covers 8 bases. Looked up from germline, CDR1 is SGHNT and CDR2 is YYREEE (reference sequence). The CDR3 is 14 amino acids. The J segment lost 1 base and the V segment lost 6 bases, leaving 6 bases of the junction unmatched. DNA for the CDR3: TGTGCCAGCACCGCGGGGGGACCGTCCTACGAGCAGTACTTC. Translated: CASTAGGPSYEQYF. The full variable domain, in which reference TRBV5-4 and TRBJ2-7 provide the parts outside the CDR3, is ETGVTQSPTHLIKTRGQQVTLRCSSQSGHNTVSWYQQALGQGPQFIFQYYREEENGRGNFPPRFSGLQFPNYSSELNVNALELDDSALYLCASTAGGPSYEQYFGPGTRLTVT.

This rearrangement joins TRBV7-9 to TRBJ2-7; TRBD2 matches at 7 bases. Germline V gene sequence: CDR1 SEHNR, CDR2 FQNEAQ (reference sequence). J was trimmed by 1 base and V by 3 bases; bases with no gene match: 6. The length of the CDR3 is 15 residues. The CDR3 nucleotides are TGTGCCAGCAGCTTCGTCTCTAGCGGATCCTACGAGCAGTACTTC. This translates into CASSFVSSGSYEQYF.

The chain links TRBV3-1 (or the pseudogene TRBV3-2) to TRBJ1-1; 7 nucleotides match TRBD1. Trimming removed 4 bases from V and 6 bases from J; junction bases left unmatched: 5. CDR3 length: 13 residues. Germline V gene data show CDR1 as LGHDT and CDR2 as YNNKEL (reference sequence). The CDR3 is CASSRRGPPEAFF. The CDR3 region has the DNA TGTGCCAGCAGCCGAAGGGGGCCCCCTGAAGCTTTCTTT.

The CDR3 DNA follows: TGCGCCAGCAGCCGGAACAGTGGCGATGAGCAGTTCTTC. It yields the protein CASSRNSGDEQFF. V is TRBV5-1 and J is TRBJ2-1; no definite D call. This CDR3 comprises 13 residues. Germline loops: CDR1 SGHRS, CDR2 YFSETQ. V shed 4 bases and J shed 8 bases, with 13 bases lying between them.

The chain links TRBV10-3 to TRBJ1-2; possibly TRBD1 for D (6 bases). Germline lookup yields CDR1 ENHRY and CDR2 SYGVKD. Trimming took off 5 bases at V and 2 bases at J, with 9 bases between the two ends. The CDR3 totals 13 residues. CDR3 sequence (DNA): TGTGCCATCAGTAACAGGGTCAACTATGGCTACACCTTC. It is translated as CAISNRVNYGYTF.

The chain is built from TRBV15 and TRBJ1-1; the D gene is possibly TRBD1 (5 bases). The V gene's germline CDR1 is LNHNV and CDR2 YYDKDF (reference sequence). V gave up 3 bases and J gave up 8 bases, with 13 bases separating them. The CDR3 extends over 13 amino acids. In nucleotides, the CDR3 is TGTGCCACCAGCAGGGGGCGCTTTGCGGAAGCTTTCTTT. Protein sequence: CATSRGRFAEAFF. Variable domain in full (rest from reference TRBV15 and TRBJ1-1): DAMVIQNPRYQVTQFGKPVTLSCSQTLNHNVMYWYQQKSSQAPKLLFHYYDKDFNNEADTPDNFQSRRPNTSFCFLDIRSPGLGDTAMYLCATSRGRFAEAFFGQGTRLTVV.

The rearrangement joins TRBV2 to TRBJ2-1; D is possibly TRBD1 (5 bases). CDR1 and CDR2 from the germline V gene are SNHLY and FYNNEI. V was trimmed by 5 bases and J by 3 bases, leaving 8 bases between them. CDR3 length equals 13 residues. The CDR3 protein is CASSSDSYNEQFF. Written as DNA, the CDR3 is TGTGCCAGCAGTTCCGACAGCTACAATGAGCAGTTCTTC.

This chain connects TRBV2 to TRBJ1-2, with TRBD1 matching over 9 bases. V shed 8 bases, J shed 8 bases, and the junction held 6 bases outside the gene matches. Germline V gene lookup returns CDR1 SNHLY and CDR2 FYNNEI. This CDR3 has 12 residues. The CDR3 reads CASGQDRGGYTF. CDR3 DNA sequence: TGTGCCAGCGGACAGGACAGGGGCGGCTACACCTTC.

The CDR3 spells CASSLALSFQGFPYTF. The CDR3 DNA reads as TGTGCCAGCAGCTTGGCCCTCTCTTTCCAGGGGTTCCCCTACACCTTC. V is TRBV5-6 and J is TRBJ1-2, with D perhaps TRBD1 (6 bases). The CDR3 extends over 16 amino acids. The V and J ends lost 0 bases and 10 bases respectively, with 22 bases between them. Germline loops: CDR1 SGHDT, CDR2 YYEEEE. Full variable domain (remainder filled in from reference TRBV5-6 and TRBJ1-2): DAGVTQSPTHLIKTRGQQVTLRCSPKSGHDTVSWYQQALGQGPQFIFQYYEEEERQRGNFPDRFSGHQFPNYSSELNVNALLLGDSALYLCASSLALSFQGFPYTFGSGTRLTVV.

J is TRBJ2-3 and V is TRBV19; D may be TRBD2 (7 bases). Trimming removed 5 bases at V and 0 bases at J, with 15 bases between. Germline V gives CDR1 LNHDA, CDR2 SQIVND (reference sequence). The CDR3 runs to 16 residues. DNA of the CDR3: TGTGCCAGTAGTGATGTGGGGGGGGCTAGCACAGATACGCAGTATTTT. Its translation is CASSDVGGASTDTQYF.

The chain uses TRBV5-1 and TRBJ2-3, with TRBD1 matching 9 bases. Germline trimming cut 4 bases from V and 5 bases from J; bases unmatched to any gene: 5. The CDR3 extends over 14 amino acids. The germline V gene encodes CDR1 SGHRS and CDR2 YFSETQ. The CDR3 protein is CASSRTGEKDTQYF. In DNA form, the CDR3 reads TGCGCCAGCAGCCGGACAGGGGAGAAAGATACGCAGTATTTT. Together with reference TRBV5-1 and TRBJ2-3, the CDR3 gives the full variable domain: KAGVTQTPRYLIKTRGQQVTLSCSPISGHRSVSWYQQTPGQGLQFLFEYFSETQRNKGNFPGRFSGRQFSNSRSEMNVSTLELGDSALYLCASSRTGEKDTQYFGPGTRLTVL.